Sequencing of this T cell receptor beta chain was carried out in a study of blood T cells in healthy people across ages. This clonotype has more than one count but fewer than ten. Its antigen is not known. Using a J-beta primer mix together with a sample-barcoded 5' primer, a second PCR was run for roughly 6 to 12 cycles. Via MiXCR, TCRdb re-called the 5' RACE reads, giving one row per CDR3 protein. This sample has about 1.5 million distinct CDR3 sequences, with approximately 42% found just once. Germline CDR1 reads MNHEY; CDR2 reads SVGEGT. The CDR3 sequence is 13 residues long. Deletions cut 6 bases from V and 2 bases from J, with 10 bases between. Per-sample PBMC isolation yielded at least 7 million cells. Study findings and constraints: There were more naive CD4+ cells and higher diversity in long-lived donors than in aged donors. The lack of PBMC sorting stopped any conclusive naive versus antigen-experienced comparison.

J is TRBJ1-2 and V is TRBV6-2 or TRBV6-3; D not certain. The sequencing sample was made of blood. The clonotype originates from a woman in her late teens or twenties in good health. DNA for the CDR3: TGTGCCAGCAGGCCGGATTTAAACTATGGCTACACCTTC. Translation: CASRPDLNYGYTF.